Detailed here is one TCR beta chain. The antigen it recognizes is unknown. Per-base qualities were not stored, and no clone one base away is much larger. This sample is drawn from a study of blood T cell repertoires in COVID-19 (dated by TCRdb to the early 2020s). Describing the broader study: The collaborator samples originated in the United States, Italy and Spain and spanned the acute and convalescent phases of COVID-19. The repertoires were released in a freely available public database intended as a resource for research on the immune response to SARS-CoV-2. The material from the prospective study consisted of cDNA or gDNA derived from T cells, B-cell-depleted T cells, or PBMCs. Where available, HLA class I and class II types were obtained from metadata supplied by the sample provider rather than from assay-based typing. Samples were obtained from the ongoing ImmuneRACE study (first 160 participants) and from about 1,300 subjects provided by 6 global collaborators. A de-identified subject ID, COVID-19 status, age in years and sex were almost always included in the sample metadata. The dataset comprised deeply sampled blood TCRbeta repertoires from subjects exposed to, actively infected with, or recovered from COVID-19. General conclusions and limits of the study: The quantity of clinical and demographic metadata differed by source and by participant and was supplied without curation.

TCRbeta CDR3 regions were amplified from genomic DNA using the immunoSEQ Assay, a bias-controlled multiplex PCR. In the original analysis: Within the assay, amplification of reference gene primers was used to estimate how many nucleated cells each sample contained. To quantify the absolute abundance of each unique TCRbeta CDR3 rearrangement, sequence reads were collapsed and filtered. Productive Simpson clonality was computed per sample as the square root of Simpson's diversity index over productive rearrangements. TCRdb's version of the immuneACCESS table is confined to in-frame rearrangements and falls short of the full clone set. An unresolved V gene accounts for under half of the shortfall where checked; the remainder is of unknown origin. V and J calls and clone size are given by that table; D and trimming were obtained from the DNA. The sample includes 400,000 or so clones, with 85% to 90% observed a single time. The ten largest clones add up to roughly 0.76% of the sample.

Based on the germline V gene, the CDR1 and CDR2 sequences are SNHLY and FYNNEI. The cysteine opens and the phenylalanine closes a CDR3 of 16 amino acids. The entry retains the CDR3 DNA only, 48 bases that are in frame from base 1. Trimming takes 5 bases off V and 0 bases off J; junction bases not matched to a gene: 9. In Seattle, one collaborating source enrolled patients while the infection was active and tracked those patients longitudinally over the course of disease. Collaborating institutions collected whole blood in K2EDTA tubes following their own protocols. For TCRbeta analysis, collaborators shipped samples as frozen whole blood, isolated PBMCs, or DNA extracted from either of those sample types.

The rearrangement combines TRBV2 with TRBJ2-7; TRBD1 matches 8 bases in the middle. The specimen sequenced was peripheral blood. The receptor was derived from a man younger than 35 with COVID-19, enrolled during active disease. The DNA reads TGTGCCAGCAGTCAATTAACAGGGGGAAACTCCTACGAGCAGTACTTC. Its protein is CASSQLTGGNSYEQYF.